This TCR beta chain was observed in a study of beta chain features in type 1 diabetes. Whole-study context: Sorted cells examined across all samples numbered some 98 million. Broader study findings: Compared with healthy donors, patients appeared to share more similar naive, central memory and regulatory TCRB repertoires.

As every portion of the isolated RNA was reverse transcribed, the sequencing read expressed TCRB transcripts. Measured with immunoSEQ multiplex PCR; TCRdb has only the in-frame clones, and not every one. The table has approximately 120,000 clones, 30% to 40% seen once. Germline V gene sequence: CDR1 KGHSH, CDR2 LQKENI. V shed 1 base and J shed 6 bases, with 9 bases lying between them. CDR3 size: 13 residues. There are a few counts of this clone. The antigen remains unidentified. The chain couples TRBV18 to TRBJ1-1; tentative D call: TRBD1 (5 bases). The source of this sequence is a woman aged 18-35 years in good health. Sequenced: stem cell memory CD4+ T cells from blood. CDR3 coding DNA: TGTGCCAGCTCACCACGGAGGGACTCTGAAGCTTTCTTT. It yields the protein CASSPRRDSEAFF.